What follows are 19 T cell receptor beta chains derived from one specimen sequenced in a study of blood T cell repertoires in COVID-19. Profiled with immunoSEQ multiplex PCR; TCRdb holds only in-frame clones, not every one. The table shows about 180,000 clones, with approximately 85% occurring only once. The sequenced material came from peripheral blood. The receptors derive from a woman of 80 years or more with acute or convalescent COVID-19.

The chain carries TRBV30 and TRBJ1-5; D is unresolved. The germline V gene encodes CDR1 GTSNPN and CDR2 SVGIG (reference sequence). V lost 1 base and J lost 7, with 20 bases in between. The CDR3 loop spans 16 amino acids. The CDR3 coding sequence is TGTGCCTGGAGTGACCCCGGCCGGCACTACGGACAGCCCCAGCATTTT. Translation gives CAWSDPGRHYGQPQHF.

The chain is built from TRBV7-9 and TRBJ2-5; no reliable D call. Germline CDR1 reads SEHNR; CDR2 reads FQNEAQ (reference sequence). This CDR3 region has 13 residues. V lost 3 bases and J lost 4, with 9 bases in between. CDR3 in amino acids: CASSFSSLETQYF. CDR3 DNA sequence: TGTGCCAGCAGCTTTAGCAGTTTAGAGACCCAGTACTTC.

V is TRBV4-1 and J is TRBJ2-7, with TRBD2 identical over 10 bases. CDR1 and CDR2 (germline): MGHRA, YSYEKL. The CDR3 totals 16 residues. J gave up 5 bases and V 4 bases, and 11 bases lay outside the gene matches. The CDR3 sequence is CASSPSSSGRIHEQYF. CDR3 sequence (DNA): TGCGCCAGCAGCCCCTCCTCTAGCGGGAGAATCCACGAGCAGTACTTC.

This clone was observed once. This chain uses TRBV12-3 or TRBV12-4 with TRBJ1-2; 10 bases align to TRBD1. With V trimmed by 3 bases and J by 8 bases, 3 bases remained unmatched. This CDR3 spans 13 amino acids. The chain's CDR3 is CASSLRDRGGYTF. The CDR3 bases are TGTGCCAGCAGTTTGAGGGACAGGGGAGGCTACACCTTC.

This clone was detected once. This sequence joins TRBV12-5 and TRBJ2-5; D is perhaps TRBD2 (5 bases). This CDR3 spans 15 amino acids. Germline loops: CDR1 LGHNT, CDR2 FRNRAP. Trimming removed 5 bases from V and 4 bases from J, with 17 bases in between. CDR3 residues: CASGTRSTGGETQYF. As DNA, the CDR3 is TGTGCTAGTGGTACCAGGTCGACCGGAGGAGAGACCCAGTACTTC.

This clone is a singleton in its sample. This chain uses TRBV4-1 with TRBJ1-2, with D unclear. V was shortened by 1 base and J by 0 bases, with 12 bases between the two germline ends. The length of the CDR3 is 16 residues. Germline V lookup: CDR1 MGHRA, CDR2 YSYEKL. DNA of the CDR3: TGCGCCAGCAGCCAAGGTGGGCAGCAAGCTAACTATGGCTACACCTTC. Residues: CASSQGGQQANYGYTF.

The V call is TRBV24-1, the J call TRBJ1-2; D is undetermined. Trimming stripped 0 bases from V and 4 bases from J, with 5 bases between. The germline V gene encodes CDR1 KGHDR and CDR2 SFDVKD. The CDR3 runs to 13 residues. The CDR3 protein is CATSDLGGYGYTF. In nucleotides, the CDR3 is TGTGCCACCAGTGATTTGGGCGGCTATGGCTACACCTTC.

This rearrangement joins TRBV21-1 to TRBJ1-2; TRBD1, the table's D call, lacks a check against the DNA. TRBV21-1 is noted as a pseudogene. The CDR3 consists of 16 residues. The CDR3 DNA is TGTGCCAGCAGCAAAGATCGGGCAGGGGCGGACTATGGCTACACCTTC. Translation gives CASSKDRAGADYGYTF.

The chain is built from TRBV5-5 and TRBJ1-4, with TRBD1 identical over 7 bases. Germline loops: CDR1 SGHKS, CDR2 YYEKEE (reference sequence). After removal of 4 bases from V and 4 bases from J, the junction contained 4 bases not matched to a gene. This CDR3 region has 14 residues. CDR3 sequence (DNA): TGTGCCAGCAGCCCGGGACAGCTTAATGAAAAACTGTTTTTT. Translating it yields CASSPGQLNEKLFF. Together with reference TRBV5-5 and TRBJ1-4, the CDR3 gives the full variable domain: DAGVTQSPTHLIKTRGQQVTLRCSPISGHKSVSWYQQVLGQGPQFIFQYYEKEERGRGNFPDRFSARQFPNYSSELNVNALLLGDSALYLCASSPGQLNEKLFFGSGTQLSVL.

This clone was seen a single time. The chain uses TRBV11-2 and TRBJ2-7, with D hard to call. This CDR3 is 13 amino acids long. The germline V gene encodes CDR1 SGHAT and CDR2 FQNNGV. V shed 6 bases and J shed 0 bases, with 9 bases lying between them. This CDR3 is CASRSTGSYEQYF. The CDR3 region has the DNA TGTGCCAGCAGGAGCACGGGCTCCTACGAGCAGTACTTC.

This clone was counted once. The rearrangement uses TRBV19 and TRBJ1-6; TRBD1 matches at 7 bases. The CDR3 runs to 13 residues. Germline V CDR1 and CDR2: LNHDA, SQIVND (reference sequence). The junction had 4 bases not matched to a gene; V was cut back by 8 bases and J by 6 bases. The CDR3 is CASGRTGNSPLHF. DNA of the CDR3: TGTGCCAGTGGGCGGACAGGTAATTCACCCCTCCACTTT.

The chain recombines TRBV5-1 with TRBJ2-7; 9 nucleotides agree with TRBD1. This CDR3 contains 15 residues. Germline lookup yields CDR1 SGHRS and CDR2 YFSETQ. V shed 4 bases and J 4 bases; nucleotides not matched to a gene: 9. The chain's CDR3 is CASSLRGDREYEQYF. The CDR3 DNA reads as TGCGCCAGCAGCCTCCGAGGGGACAGGGAGTACGAGCAGTACTTC.

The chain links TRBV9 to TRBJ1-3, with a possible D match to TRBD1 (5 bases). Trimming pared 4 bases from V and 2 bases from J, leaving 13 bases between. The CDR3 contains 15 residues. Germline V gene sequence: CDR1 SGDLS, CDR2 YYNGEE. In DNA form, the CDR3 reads TGTGCCAGCAGCCCGACCTTAGGGGCTGGAAACACCATATATTTT. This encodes CASSPTLGAGNTIYF. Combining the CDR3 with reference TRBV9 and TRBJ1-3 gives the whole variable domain DSGVTQTPKHLITATGQRVTLRCSPRSGDLSVYWYQQSLDQGLQFLIQYYNGEERAKGNILERFSAQQFPDLHSELNLSSLELGDSALYFCASSPTLGAGNTIYFGEGSWLTVV.

The CDR3 nucleotides read TGCAGCGCCTCCAGGGACGGGGGTACCGGGGAGCTGTTTTTT. Its translation is CSASRDGGTGELFF. The chain employs TRBV29-1 and TRBJ2-2, with a tentative D call TRBD2 (6 bases). The V gene lost 7 bases and the J gene lost 5 bases, with 17 bases spanning the gap. This CDR3 is 14 amino acids long. The V gene's germline CDR1 is SQVTM and CDR2 ANQGSEA.

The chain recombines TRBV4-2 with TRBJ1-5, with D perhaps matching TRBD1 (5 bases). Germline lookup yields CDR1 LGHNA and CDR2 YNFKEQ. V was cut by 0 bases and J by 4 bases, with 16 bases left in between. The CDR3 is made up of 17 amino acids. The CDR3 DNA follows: TGTGCCAGCAGCCAAGATATAGGCAGGGAGGGGAATCAGCCCCAGCATTTT. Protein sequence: CASSQDIGREGNQPQHF.

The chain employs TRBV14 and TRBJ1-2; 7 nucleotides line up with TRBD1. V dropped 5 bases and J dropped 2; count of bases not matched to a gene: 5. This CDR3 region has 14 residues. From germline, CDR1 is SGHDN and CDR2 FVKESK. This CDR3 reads CASSYGTANYGYTF. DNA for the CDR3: TGTGCCAGCAGCTACGGGACAGCCAACTATGGCTACACCTTC.

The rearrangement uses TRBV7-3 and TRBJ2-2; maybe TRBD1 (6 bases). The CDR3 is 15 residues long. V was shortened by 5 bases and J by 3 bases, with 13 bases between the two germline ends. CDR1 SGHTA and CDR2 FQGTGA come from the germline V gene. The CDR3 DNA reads TGTGCCAGCAGCCCCTGGGCAGGGGACACCGGGGAGCTGTTTTTT. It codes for CASSPWAGDTGELFF.

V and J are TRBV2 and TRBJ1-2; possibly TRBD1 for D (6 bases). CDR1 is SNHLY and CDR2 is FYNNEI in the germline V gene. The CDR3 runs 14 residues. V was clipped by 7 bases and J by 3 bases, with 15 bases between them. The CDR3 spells CASNLLDSHYGYTF. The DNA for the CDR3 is TGTGCCAGCAACCTCCTGGACAGCCACTATGGCTACACCTTC.

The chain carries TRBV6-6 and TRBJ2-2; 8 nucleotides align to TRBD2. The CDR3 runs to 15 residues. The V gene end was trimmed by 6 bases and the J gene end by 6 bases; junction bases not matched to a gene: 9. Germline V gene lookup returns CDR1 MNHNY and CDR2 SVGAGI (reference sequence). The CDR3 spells CASSLARGGAGELFF. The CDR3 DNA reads TGTGCCAGCAGCCTAGCCCGGGGGGGAGCCGGGGAGCTGTTTTTT.